These 2 T cell receptor beta chains were sequenced from one sample in a study of shared clonotypes between healthy human individuals. Clones were sequenced by immunoSEQ multiplex PCR, and TCRdb holds only the in-frame ones, with some missing. The data show roughly 640,000 clones, approximately 97% seen once. The specimen sequenced was naive CD4+ T cells sorted from blood. Subset in this sample: CD45RA+ positively selected. The receptor set was obtained from a woman under 40 in good health.

This rearrangement joins TRBV5-4 to TRBJ1-2; D gene ambiguous. The CDR3 runs to 13 residues. The germline V gene encodes CDR1 SGHNT and CDR2 YYREEE (reference sequence). V was trimmed by 1 base and J by 7 bases, leaving 11 bases between them. CDR3 amino acids: CASSLWGVRGYTF. In DNA, the CDR3 is TGTGCCAGCAGCTTGTGGGGTGTACGTGGCTACACCTTC.

The chain employs TRBV28 and TRBJ2-5; 7 bases fit TRBD1. The CDR3 consists of 13 residues. Germline CDR1 and CDR2: MDHEN and SYDVKM. V lost 5 bases to trimming and J lost 4 bases; unmatched junction nucleotides: 4. The CDR3 DNA sequence: TGTGCCAGCAGTATGCACAGGGGAGAGACCCAGTACTTC. Residues: CASSMHRGETQYF.